The 15 T cell receptor beta chains reported below all come from one sample, sequenced in a study of cytomegalovirus exposure and HLA in healthy donors. Vbeta (60) and Jbeta (13) primers were used in the PCR. The repertoire was sequenced with immunoSEQ multiplex PCR; TCRdb's copy has only in-frame clones and lacks some. Here the sample spans about 160,000 clones, over 65% being singletons. The specimen was PBMCs. All receptors derive from a man younger than 35 in good health and CMV-seropositive.

This chain connects TRBV7-8 to TRBJ2-3, with D possibly TRBD1 on 5 matching bases. The germline gives CDR1 SGHVS, CDR2 FQNEAQ. The CDR3 runs 15 residues. V was trimmed by 4 bases and J by 2 bases, leaving 13 bases between them. The CDR3 spells CASSSYRSLTDTQYF. Here the CDR3 DNA reads TGTGCCAGCAGCTCGTACAGGAGCCTCACAGATACGCAGTATTTT.

The V call is TRBV2, the J call TRBJ1-5; D is unclear. Germline V gene lookup returns CDR1 SNHLY and CDR2 FYNNEI. The germline V and J ends were trimmed by 2 bases and 4 bases, with 9 bases remaining between them. This CDR3 has 14 amino acids. CDR3 protein: CASSELAGNQPQHF. The CDR3, as DNA: TGTGCCAGCAGTGAACTCGCGGGTAATCAGCCCCAGCATTTT.

The rearrangement joins TRBV5-6 to TRBJ2-3; 7 bases are a match to TRBD1. V was pared by 3 bases and J by 0 bases, with 7 bases of the junction left unmatched. The germline V gene has CDR1 SGHDT and CDR2 YYEEEE. This CDR3 spans 16 amino acids. The CDR3 DNA reads TGTGCCAGCAGCTCCCCGGGACAGCCTAGCACAGATACGCAGTATTTT. It is translated as CASSSPGQPSTDTQYF.

The chain employs TRBV5-1 and TRBJ2-7; a weak D match, TRBD2 (6 bases). Germline assignment: CDR1 SGHRS and CDR2 YFSETQ. V was clipped by 4 bases and J by 0 bases, with 11 bases between them. CDR3 size: 14 residues. The CDR3 DNA sequence: TGCGCCAGCAGCCCGGGGGACGGCTCCTACGAGCAGTACGTC. It is translated as CASSPGDGSYEQYV.

The V call is TRBV5-1, the J call TRBJ2-1; 13 bases are shared with TRBD2. Germline assignment: CDR1 SGHRS and CDR2 YFSETQ. This CDR3 spans 18 amino acids. The ends lost 4 bases at V and 9 bases at J; junction bases unmatched: 16. The CDR3 DNA is TGCGCCAGCAGCCCTTTGGGACCTGGACTAGCGGGAGAACGTGAGCAGTTCTTC. Protein: CASSPLGPGLAGEREQFF. Full variable domain (outside the CDR3, taken from reference TRBV5-1 and TRBJ2-1): KAGVTQTPRYLIKTRGQQVTLSCSPISGHRSVSWYQQTPGQGLQFLFEYFSETQRNKGNFPGRFSGRQFSNSRSEMNVSTLELGDSALYLCASSPLGPGLAGEREQFFGPGTRLTVL.

The chain couples TRBV19 to TRBJ1-1; TRBD1 aligns across 10 bases. The germline CDR1 and CDR2 sequences are LNHDA and SQIVND (reference sequence). The CDR3 loop spans 16 amino acids. J gave up 5 bases and V 2 bases, and 8 bases lay outside the gene matches. CDR3 DNA sequence: TGTGCCAGTAGTATACTTGCCGGACAGGGGGAGACTGAAGCTTTCTTT. As protein: CASSILAGQGETEAFF.

This chain uses TRBV11-3 with TRBJ2-1; D gene unclear. Trimming took 2 bases from V and 6 from J, leaving 11 bases between them. Germline-derived CDR1 and CDR2 are SGHNT and YENEEA. The CDR3 loop spans 14 amino acids. CDR3 bases: TGTGCCAGCAGCTTATTGCCGGGTACCAATGAGCAGTTCTTC. This sequence encodes CASSLLPGTNEQFF.

There are a few counts of this clone. The gene calls are TRBV15 and TRBJ2-5; TRBD1 agrees at 7 bases. V lost 4 bases, J lost 5 bases, and 7 bases stayed unmatched. Germline values: CDR1 LNHNV, CDR2 YYDKDF (reference sequence). The CDR3 covers 14 residues. The CDR3 sequence is CATSIRGGRETQYF. The CDR3 nucleotides read TGTGCCACCAGCATAAGAGGGGGCCGGGAGACCCAGTACTTC.

V is TRBV5-6 and J is TRBJ2-5; a possible D gene is TRBD1 (5 bases). The CDR3 has 16 amino acids. Per germline, CDR1 SGHDT and CDR2 YYEEEE. Between the trimmed V and J ends, which lost 1 base and 3 bases, there was a span of 16 bases. The CDR3 is CASSLFWTSVEETQYF. The DNA for the CDR3 is TGTGCCAGCAGCTTGTTTTGGACATCAGTAGAAGAGACCCAGTACTTC.

This chain uses TRBV7-2 with TRBJ1-4; D uncertain. The CDR3 sequence is 14 residues long. The V and J ends lost 5 bases and 8 bases respectively, with 15 bases between them. Germline CDR1 and CDR2: SGHTA and FQGNSA. The chain's CDR3 is CASSIDGASEKLFF. The DNA for the CDR3 is TGTGCCAGCAGCATCGACGGAGCTTCCGAAAAACTGTTTTTT.

This clone showed up just a few times. This chain uses TRBV6-4 with TRBJ2-6; possibly TRBD1 for D (5 bases). The CDR3 runs 15 residues. V was trimmed by 4 bases and J by 0 bases, leaving 7 bases between them. CDR1 and CDR2 from the germline V gene are MRHNA and SNTAGT. CDR3 sequence: CASSVTDSGANVLTF. Written as DNA, the CDR3 is TGTGCCAGCAGTGTGACAGACTCTGGGGCCAACGTCCTGACTTTC.

The count of this clone is one. The rearrangement uses TRBV28 and TRBJ1-5; D is undetermined. Trimming removed 8 bases at V and 9 bases at J, with 23 bases between. This CDR3 has 15 amino acids. CDR1 MDHEN and CDR2 SYDVKM come from the germline V gene. CDR3 nucleotide sequence: TGTGCCAGCCGACTACCCGGGTCCCTAATCGGGCCCCAGCATTTT. This codes for CASRLPGSLIGPQHF.

V usage is TRBV2 and J usage is TRBJ1-2, with 7 bases that match TRBD1. This CDR3 spans 14 amino acids. Germline loops: CDR1 SNHLY, CDR2 FYNNEI. The V segment lost 6 bases and the J segment 6 bases; nucleotides outside the gene matches: 10. CDR3 in amino acids: CASSLLGQADGYTF. The CDR3 DNA sequence: TGTGCCAGCAGCTTACTTGGACAGGCCGATGGCTACACCTTC. Full variable domain (remainder filled in from reference TRBV2 and TRBJ1-2): EPEVTQTPSHQVTQMGQEVILRCVPISNHLYFYWYRQILGQKVEFLVSFYNNEISEKSEIFDDQFSVERPDGSNFTLKIRSTKLEDSAMYFCASSLLGQADGYTFGSGTRLTVV.

The chain combines TRBV9 with TRBJ2-3; 10 nucleotides line up with TRBD2. Germline CDR1 and CDR2: SGDLS and YYNGEE. The CDR3 length is 16 residues. Trimming took 1 base from V and 4 from J; bases not matched to a gene: 6. CDR3 residues: CASSVTNGLAADTQYF. CDR3 DNA sequence: TGTGCCAGCAGCGTAACTAATGGACTAGCGGCAGATACGCAGTATTTT.

This sequence joins TRBV29-1 and TRBJ1-1; 10 positions match TRBD1. CDR1 SQVTM and CDR2 ANQGSEA come from the germline V gene. CDR3 length: 13 amino acids. In nucleotides, the CDR3 is TGCAGTGGAGGGACAGGGGCGAACACTGAAGCTTTCTTT. Translation: CSGGTGANTEAFF.